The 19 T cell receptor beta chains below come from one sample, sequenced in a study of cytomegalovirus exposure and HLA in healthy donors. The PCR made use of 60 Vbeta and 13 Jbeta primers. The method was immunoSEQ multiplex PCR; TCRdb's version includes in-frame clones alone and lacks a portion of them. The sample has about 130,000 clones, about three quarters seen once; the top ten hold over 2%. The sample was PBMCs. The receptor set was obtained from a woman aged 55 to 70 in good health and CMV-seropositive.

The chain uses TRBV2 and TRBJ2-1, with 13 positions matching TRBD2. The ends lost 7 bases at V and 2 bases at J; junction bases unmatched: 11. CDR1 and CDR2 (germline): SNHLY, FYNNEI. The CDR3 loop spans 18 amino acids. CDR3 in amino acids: CASIASGTSGAAYNEQFF. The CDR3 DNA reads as TGTGCCAGCATCGCCTCCGGGACTAGCGGGGCCGCCTACAATGAGCAGTTCTTC.

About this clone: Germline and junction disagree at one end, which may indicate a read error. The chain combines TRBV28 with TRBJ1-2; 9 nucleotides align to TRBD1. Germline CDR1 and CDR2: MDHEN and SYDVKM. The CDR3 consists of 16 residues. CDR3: CASSPGTGIHLYGCTF. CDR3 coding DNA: TGTGCCAGCAGTCCCGGGACAGGGATTCACTTATATGGCTGCACCTTC.

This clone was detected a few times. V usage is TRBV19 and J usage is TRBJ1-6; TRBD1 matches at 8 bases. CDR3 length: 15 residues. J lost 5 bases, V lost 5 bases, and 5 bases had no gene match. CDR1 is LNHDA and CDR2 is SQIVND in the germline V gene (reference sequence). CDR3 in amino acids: CASSSGQGNNSPLHF. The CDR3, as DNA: TGTGCCAGTAGTTCTGGACAGGGTAATAATTCACCCCTCCACTTT.

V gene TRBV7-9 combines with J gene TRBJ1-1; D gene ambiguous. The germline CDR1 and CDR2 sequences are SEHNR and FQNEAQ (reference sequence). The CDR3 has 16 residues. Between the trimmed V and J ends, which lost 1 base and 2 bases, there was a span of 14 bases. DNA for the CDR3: TGTGCCAGCAGCTTAGTCGGGAGGGTTCCCAACACTGAAGCTTTCTTT. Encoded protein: CASSLVGRVPNTEAFF.

The CDR3: CASSNHRGSDTQYF. CDR3 nucleotides: TGCGCCAGCAGCAATCACAGGGGGTCAGATACGCAGTATTTT. J is TRBJ2-3 and V is TRBV5-1; TRBD1 matches 8 bases. The CDR3 length is 14 residues. Unmatched junction bases numbered 5, after V lost 4 bases and J lost 4 bases. The germline CDR1 and CDR2 sequences are SGHRS and YFSETQ.

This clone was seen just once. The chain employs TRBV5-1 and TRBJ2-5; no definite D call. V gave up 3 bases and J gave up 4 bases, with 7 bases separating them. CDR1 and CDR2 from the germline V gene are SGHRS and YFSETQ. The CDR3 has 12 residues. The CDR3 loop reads CASSSSRETQYF. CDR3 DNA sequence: TGCGCCAGCAGCTCCTCCCGAGAGACCCAGTACTTC.

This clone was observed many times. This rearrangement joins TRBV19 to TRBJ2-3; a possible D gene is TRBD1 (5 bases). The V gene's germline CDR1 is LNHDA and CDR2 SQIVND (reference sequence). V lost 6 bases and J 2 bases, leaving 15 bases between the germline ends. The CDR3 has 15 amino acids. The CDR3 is CASSMRQIPTDTQYF. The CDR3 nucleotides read TGTGCCAGTAGCATGAGACAGATACCCACAGATACGCAGTATTTT.

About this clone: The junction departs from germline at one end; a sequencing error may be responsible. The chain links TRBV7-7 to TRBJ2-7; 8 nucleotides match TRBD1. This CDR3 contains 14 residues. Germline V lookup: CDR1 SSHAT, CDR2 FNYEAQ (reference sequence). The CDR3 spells CASSLGQGSHEQYF. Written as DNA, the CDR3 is TGTGCTAGCAGCTTAGGACAGGGAAGCCACGAGCAGTACTTC.

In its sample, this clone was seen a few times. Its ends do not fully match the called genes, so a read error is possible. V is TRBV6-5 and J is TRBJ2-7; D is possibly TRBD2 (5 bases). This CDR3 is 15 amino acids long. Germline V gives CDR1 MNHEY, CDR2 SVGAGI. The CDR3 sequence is CASSYSARGSYEQYF. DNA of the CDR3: TGTGCCAGCAGCTACTCCGCCCGGGGTTCCTACGAGCAGTACTTC.

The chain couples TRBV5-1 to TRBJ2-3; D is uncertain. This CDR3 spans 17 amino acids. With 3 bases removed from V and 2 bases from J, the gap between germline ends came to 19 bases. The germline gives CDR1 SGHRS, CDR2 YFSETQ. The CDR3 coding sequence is TGCGCCAGCAGCTCCGAGTATCAGGAATTTTCCACAGATACGCAGTATTTT. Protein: CASSSEYQEFSTDTQYF.

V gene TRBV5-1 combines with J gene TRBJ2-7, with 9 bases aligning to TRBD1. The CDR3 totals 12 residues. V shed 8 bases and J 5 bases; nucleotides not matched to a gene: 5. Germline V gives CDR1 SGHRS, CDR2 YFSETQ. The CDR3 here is CASMGQGNEQYF. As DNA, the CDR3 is TGCGCCAGTATGGGACAGGGAAACGAGCAGTACTTC.

CDR3 region: CASSRAGEGVYNEQFF. For the CDR3, the DNA is TGTGCCAGCAGCAGGGCCGGGGAGGGGGTCTACAATGAGCAGTTCTTC. The J gene is TRBJ2-1, the V gene TRBV7-2, with D perhaps matching TRBD2 (7 bases). The germline CDR1 and CDR2 sequences are SGHTA and FQGNSA. The CDR3 contains 16 residues. V was shortened by 5 bases and J by 3 bases, with 17 bases between the two germline ends.

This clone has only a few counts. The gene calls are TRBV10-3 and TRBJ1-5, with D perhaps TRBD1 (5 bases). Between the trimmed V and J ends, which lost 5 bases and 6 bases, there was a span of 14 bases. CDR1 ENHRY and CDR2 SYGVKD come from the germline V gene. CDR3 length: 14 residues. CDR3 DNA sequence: TGTGCCATCAGTACAACAGCTCAGGGTCAGCCCCAGCATTTT. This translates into CAISTTAQGQPQHF.

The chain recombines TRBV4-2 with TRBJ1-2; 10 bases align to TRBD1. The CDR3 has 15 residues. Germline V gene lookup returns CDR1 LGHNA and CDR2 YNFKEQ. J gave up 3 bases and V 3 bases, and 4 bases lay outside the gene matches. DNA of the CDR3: TGTGCCAGCAGCCAGGGACAGGGGCAGTACTATGGCTACACCTTC. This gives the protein CASSQGQGQYYGYTF.

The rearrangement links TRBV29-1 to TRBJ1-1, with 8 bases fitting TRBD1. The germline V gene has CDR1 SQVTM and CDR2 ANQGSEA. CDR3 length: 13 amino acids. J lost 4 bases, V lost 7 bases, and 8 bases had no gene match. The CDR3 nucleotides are TGCAGCGGATCCGACAGGGGCGGCACTGAAGCTTTCTTT. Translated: CSGSDRGGTEAFF.

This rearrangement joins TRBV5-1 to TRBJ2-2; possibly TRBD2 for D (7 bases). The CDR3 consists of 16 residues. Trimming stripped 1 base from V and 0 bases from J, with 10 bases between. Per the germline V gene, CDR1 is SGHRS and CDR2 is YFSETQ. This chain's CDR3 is CASSLRGGANTGELFF. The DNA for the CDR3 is TGCGCCAGCAGCTTGAGGGGGGGGGCGAACACCGGGGAGCTGTTTTTT.

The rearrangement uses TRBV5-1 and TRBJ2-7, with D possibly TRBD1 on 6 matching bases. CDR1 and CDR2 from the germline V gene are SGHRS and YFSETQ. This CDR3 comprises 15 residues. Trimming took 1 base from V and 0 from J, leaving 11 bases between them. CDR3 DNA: TGCGCCAGCAGCTTGACAGGGACCCTCTCCTACGAGCAGTACTTC. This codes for CASSLTGTLSYEQYF.

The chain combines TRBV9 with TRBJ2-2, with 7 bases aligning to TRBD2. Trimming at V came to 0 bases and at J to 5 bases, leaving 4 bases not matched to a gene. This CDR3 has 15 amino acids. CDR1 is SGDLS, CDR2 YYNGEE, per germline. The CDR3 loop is CASSVGGGVTGELFF. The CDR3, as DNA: TGTGCCAGCAGCGTAGGCGGGGGAGTTACCGGGGAGCTGTTTTTT. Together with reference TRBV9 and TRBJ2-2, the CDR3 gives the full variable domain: DSGVTQTPKHLITATGQRVTLRCSPRSGDLSVYWYQQSLDQGLQFLIQYYNGEERAKGNILERFSAQQFPDLHSELNLSSLELGDSALYFCASSVGGGVTGELFFGEGSRLTVL.

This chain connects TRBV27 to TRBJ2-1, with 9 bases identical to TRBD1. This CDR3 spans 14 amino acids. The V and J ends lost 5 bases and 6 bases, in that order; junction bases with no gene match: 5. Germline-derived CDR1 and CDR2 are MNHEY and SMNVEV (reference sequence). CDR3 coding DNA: TGTGCCAGCAGTACATCGGGACAGGGCAATGAGCAGTTCTTC. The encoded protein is CASSTSGQGNEQFF.